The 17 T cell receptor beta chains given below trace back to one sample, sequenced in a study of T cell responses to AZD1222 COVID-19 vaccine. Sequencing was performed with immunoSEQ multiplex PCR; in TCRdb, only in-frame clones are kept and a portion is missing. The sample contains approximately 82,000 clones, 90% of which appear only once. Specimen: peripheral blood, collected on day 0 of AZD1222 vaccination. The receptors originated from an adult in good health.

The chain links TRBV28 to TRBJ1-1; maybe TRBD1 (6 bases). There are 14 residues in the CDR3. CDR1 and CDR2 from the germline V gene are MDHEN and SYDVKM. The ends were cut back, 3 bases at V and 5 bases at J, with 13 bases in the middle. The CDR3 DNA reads TGTGCCAGCAGTTTGGGGGGGGCGGATACTGAAGCTTTCTTT. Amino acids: CASSLGGADTEAFF.

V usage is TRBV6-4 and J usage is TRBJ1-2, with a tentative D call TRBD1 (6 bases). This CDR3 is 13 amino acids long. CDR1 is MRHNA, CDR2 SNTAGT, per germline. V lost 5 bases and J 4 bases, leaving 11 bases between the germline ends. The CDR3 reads CASSQQGLYGYTF. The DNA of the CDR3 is TGTGCCAGCAGTCAACAGGGCCTCTATGGCTACACCTTC.

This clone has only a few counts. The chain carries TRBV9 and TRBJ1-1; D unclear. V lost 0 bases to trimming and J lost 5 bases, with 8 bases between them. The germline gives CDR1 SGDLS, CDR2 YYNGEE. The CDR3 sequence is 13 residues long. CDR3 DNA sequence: TGTGCCAGCAGCGTAGATCGGGTGACTGAAGCTTTCTTT. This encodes CASSVDRVTEAFF.

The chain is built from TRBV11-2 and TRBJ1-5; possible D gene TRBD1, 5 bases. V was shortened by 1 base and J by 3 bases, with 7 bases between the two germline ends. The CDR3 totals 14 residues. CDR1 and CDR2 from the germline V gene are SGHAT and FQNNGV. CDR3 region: CASSLGGFNQPQHF. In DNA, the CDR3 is TGTGCCAGCAGCTTAGGGGGGTTCAATCAGCCCCAGCATTTT.

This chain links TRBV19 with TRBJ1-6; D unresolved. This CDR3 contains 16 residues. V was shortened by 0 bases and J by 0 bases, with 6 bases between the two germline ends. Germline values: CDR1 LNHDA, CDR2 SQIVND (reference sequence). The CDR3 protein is CASSIEGSSYNSPLHF. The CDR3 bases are TGTGCCAGTAGTATAGAGGGGAGCTCCTATAATTCACCCCTCCACTTT. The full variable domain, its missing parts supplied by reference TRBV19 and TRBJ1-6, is DGGITQSPKYLFRKEGQNVTLSCEQNLNHDAMYWYRQDPGQGLRLIYYSQIVNDFQKGDIAEGYSVSREKKESFPLTVTSAQKNPTAFYLCASSIEGSSYNSPLHFGNGTRLTVT.

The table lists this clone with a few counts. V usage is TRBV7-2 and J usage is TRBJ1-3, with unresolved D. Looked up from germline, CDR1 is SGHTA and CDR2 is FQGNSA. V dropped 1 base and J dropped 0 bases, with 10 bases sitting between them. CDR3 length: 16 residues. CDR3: CASSLDVSRSGNTIYF. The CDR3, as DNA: TGTGCCAGCAGCTTAGACGTAAGCCGCTCTGGAAACACCATATATTTT.

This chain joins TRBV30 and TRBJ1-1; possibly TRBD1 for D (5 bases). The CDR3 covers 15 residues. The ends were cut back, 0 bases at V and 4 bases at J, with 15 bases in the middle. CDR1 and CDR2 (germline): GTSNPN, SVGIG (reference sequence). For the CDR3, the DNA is TGTGCCTGGAGTGTGAATTCCCGGGGCTTCACTGAAGCTTTCTTT. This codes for CAWSVNSRGFTEAFF.

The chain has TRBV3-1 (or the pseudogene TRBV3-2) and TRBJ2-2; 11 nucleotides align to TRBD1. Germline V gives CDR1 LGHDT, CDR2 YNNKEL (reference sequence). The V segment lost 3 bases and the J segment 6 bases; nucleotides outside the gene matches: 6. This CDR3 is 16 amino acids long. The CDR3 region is CASSQKDRGPPGELFF. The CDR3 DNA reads TGTGCCAGCAGCCAGAAGGACAGGGGGCCACCCGGGGAGCTGTTTTTT.

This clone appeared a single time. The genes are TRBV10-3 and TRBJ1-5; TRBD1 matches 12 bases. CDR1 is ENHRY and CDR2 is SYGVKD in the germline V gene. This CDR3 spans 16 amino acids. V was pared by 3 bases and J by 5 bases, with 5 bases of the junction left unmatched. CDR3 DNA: TGTGCCATCAGTGACCGGGACAGGGGGCTGGATCAGCCCCAGCATTTT. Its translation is CAISDRDRGLDQPQHF.

CDR3 residues: CASSKDCRGGLYGYTF. The CDR3 nucleotides are TGTGCCAGCAGCAAAGATTGCAGGGGGGGCCTCTATGGCTACACCTTC. The chain uses TRBV21-1 and TRBJ1-2. TRBV21-1 is annotated as a pseudogene. The CDR3 runs 16 residues.

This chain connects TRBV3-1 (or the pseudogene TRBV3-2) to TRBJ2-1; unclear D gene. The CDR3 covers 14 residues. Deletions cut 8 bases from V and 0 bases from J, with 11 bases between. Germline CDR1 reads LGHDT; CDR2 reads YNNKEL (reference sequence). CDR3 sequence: CASGRSGSYNEQFF. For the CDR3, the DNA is TGTGCCAGCGGTCGCTCCGGCTCCTACAATGAGCAGTTCTTC.

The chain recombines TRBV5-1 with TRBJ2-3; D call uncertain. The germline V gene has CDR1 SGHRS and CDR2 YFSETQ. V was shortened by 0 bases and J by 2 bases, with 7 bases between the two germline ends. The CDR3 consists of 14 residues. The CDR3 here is CASSLASPTDTQYF. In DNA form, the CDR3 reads TGCGCCAGCAGCTTGGCCTCACCCACAGATACGCAGTATTTT.

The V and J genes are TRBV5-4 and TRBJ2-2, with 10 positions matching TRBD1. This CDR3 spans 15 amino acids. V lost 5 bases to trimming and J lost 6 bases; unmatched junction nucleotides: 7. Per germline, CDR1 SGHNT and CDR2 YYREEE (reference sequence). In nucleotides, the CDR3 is TGTGCCAGCAGGGCGGGACAGGGGACCCCCGGGGAGCTGTTTTTT. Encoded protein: CASRAGQGTPGELFF.

CDR3 sequence: CASSPTGGGTEAFF. The CDR3 DNA reads as TGTGCCAGCAGCCCCACAGGGGGCGGGACTGAAGCTTTCTTT. The V and J genes are TRBV5-4 and TRBJ1-1; the match to TRBD1 covers 9 bases. The CDR3 has 14 residues. Germline V lookup: CDR1 SGHNT, CDR2 YYREEE (reference sequence). Unmatched junction bases numbered 6, after V lost 4 bases and J lost 5 bases.

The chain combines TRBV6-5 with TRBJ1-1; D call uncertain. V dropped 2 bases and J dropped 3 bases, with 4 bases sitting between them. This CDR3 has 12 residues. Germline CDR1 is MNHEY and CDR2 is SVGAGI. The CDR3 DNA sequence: TGTGCCAGCAGTTACCCCGACACTGAAGCTTTCTTT. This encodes CASSYPDTEAFF.

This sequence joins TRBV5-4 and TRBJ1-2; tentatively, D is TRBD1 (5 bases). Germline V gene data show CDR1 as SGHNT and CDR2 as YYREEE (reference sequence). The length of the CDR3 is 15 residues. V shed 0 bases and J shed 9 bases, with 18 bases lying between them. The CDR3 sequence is CASSLELGRSSRYTF. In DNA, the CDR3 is TGTGCCAGCAGCTTGGAGCTGGGACGGAGTTCGCGCTACACCTTC.

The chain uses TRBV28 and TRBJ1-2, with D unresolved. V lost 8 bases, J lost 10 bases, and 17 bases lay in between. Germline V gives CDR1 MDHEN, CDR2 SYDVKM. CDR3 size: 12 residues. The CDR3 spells CASVDHGFAYTF. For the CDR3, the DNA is TGTGCCAGCGTTGACCATGGGTTTGCCTACACCTTC.